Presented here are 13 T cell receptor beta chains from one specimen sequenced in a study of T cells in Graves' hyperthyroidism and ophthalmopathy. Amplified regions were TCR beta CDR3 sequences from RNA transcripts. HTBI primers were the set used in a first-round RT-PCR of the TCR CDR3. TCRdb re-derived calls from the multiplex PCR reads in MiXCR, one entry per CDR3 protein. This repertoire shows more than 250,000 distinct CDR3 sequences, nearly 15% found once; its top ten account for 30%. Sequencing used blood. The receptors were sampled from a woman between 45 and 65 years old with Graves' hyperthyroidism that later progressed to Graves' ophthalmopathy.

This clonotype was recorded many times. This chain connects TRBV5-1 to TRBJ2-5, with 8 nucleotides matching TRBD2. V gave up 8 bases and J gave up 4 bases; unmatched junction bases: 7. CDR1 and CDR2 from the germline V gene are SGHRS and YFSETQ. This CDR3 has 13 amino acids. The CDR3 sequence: CASHSGTSETQYF. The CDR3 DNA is TGCGCCAGTCATAGCGGGACCTCAGAGACCCAGTACTTC.

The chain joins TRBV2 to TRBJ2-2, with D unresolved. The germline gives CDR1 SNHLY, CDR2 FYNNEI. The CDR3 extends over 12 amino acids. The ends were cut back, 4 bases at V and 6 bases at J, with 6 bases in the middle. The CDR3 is CASSVSPGELFF. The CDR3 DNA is TGTGCCAGCAGTGTATCCCCCGGGGAGCTGTTTTTT.

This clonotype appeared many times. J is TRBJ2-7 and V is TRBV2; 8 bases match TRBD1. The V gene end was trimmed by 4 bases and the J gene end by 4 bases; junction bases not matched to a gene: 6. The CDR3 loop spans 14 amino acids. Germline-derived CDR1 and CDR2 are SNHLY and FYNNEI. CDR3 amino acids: CASSVQGAQYEQYF. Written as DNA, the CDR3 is TGTGCCAGCAGTGTTCAGGGGGCGCAGTACGAGCAGTACTTC.

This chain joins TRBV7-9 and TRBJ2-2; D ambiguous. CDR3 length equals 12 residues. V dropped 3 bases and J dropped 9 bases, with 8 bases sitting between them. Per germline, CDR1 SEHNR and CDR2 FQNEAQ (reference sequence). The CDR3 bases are TGTGCCAGCAGCTTCTGGACCAGGGAGCTGTTTTTT. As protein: CASSFWTRELFF.

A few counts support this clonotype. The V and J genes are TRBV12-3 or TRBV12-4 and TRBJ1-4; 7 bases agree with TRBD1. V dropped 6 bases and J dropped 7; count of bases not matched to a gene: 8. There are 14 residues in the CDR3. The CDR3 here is CASSHRDSGEKLFF. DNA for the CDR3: TGTGCCAGCAGCCACCGGGACAGCGGTGAAAAACTGTTTTTT.

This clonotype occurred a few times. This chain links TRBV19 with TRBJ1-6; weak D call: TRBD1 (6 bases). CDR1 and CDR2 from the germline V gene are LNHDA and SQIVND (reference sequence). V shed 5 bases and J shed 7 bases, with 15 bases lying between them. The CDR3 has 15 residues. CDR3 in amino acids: CASSALRGRNSPLHF. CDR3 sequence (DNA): TGTGCCAGTAGTGCACTCCGGGGGCGAAATTCACCCCTCCACTTT.

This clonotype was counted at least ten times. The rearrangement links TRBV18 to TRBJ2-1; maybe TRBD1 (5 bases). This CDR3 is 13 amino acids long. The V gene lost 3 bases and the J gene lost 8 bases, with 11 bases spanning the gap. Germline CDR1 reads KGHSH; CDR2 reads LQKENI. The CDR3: CASSPLDRYEQFF. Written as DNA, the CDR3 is TGTGCCAGCTCACCGCTCGACAGATATGAGCAGTTCTTC.

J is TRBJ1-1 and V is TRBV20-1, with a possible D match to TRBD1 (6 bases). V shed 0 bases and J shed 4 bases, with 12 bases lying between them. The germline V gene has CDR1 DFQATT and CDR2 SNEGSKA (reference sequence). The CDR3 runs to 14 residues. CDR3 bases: TGCAGTGCTAGAGATGGGCGAGGGGGCACTGAAGCTTTCTTT. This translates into CSARDGRGGTEAFF.

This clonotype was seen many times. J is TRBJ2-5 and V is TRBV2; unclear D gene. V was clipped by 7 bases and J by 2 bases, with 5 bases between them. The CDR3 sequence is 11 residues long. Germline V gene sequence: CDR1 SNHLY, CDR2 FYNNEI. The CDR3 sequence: CASTYQETQYF. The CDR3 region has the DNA TGTGCCAGCACCTATCAAGAGACCCAGTACTTC.

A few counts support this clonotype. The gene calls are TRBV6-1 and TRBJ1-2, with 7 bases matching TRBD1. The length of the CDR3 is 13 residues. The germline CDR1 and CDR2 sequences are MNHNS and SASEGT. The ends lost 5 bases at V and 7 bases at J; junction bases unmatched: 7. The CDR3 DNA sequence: TGTGCCAGCAGTCCTTACAGGGACAGTGGCTACACCTTC. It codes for CASSPYRDSGYTF.

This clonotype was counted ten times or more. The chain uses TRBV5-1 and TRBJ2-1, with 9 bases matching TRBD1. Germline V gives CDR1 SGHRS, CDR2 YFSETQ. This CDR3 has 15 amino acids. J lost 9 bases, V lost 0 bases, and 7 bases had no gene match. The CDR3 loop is CASSLEGQGPSEQFF. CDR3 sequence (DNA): TGCGCCAGCAGCTTGGAGGGACAGGGCCCTAGTGAGCAGTTCTTC.

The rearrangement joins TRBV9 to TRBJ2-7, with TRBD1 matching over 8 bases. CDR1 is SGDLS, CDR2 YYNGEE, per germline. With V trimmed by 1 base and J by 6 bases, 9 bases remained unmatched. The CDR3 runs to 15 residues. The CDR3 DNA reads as TGTGCCAGCAGCGTACAGGGGGCGCAAGGCGTCGAGCAGTACTTC. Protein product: CASSVQGAQGVEQYF.

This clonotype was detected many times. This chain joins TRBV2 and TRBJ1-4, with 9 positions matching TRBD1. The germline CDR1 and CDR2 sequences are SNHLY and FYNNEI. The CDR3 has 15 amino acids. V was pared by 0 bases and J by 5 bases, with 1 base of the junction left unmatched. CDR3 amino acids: CASSEAGTGNEKLFF. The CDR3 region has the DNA TGTGCCAGCAGTGAAGCGGGGACAGGGAATGAAAAACTGTTTTTT.